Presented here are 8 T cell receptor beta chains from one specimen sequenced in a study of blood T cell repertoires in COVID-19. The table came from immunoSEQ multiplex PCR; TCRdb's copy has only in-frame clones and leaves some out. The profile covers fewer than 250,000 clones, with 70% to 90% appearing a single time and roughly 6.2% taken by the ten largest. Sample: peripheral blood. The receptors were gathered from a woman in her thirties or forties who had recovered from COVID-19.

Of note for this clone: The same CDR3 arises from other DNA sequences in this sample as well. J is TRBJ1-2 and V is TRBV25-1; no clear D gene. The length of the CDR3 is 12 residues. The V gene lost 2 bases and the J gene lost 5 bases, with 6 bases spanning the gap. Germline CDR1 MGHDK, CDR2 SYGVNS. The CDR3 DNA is TGTGCCAGCAGTGAACCAGGTTATGGCTACACCTTC. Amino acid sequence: CASSEPGYGYTF.

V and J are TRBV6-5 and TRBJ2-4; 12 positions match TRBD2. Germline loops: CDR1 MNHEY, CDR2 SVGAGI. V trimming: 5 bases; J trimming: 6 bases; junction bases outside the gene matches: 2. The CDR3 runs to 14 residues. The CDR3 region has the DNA TGTGCCAGCAGTCGGGGACTAGCGGGAAACATTCAGTACTTC. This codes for CASSRGLAGNIQYF.

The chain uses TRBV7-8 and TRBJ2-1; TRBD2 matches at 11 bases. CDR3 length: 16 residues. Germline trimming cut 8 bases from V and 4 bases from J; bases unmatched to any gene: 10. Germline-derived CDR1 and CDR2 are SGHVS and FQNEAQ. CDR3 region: CASLTTGTSGYNEQFF. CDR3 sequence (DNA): TGTGCCAGCCTTACGACAGGGACTAGCGGATACAATGAGCAGTTCTTC.

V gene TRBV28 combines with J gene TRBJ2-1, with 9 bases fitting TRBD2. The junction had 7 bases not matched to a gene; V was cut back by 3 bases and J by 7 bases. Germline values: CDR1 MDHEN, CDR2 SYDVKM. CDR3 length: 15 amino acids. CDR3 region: CASSLVAGVTNEQFF. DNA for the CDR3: TGTGCCAGCAGTTTGGTAGCGGGAGTTACAAATGAGCAGTTCTTC.

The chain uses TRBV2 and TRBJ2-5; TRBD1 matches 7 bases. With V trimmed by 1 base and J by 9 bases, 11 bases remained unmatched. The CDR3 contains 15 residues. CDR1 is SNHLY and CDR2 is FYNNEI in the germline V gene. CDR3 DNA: TGTGCCAGCAGTGAAGAAGCCGGCAGGGGGTCCCCCCAGTACTTC. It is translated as CASSEEAGRGSPQYF.

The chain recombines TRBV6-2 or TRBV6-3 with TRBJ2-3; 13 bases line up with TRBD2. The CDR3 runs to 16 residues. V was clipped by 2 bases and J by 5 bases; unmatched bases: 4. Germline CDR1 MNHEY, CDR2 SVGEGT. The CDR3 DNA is TGTGCCAGCAGTTACCCACTAGCGGGAGGGGGAGATACGCAGTATTTT. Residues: CASSYPLAGGGDTQYF.

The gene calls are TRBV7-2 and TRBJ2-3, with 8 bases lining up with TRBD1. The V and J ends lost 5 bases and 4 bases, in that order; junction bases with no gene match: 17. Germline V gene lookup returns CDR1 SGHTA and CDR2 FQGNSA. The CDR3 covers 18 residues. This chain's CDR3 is CASSTRGAAGGAPDTQYF. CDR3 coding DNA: TGTGCCAGCAGCACTAGGGGGGCCGCAGGGGGCGCGCCAGATACGCAGTATTTT. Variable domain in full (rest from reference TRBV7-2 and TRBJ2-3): GAGVSQSPSNKVTEKGKDVELRCDPISGHTALYWYRQSLGQGLEFLIYFQGNSAPDKSGLPSDRFSAERTGGSVSTLTIQRTQQEDSAVYLCASSTRGAAGGAPDTQYFGPGTRLTVL.

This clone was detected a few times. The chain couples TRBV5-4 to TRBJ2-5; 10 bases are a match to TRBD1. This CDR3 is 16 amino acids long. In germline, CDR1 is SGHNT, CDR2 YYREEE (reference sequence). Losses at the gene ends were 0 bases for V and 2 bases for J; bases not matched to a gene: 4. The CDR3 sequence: CASSLGLDRGQETQYF. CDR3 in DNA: TGTGCCAGCAGCTTGGGATTGGACAGGGGGCAAGAGACCCAGTACTTC. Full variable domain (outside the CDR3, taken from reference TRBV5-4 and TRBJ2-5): ETGVTQSPTHLIKTRGQQVTLRCSSQSGHNTVSWYQQALGQGPQFIFQYYREEENGRGNFPPRFSGLQFPNYSSELNVNALELDDSALYLCASSLGLDRGQETQYFGPGTRLLVL.